This is a list of T cell receptor beta chains from one sample in a study of blood T cell repertoires in COVID-19. Measured with immunoSEQ multiplex PCR; TCRdb has only the in-frame clones, and not every one. The data contain under 300,000 clones, over 85% of them singletons. The specimen sequenced was PBMCs or T cells enriched from blood (not recorded which). The source is an older woman who had recovered from COVID-19. Both conserved end residues are part of each CDR3. A D gene is named only where the DNA matches it firmly. Clone sizes are given selectively: once, few, many, or a class where the clone is expanded.

d_gene	v_gene	j_gene	abundance	CDR3aa	CDR3nt
NA	TRBV11-3	TRBJ2-5	NA	CASSLDSQQTQYF	TGTGCCAGCAGCTTAGATAGCCAGCAGACCCAGTACTTC
NA	TRBV5-1	TRBJ2-2	NA	CASSQTGNTGELFF	TGCGCCAGCAGCCAAACAGGGAACACCGGGGAGCTGTTTTTT
TRBD2	TRBV5-1	TRBJ2-2	once	CASSLVAGDPTGELFF	TGCGCCAGCAGCTTGGTCGCGGGAGACCCCACCGGGGAGCTGTTTTTT
TRBD1	TRBV4-1	TRBJ2-5	NA	CASSQNLGTGRQETQYF	TGCGCCAGCAGCCAGAACCTTGGGACAGGGCGCCAAGAGACCCAGTACTTC
NA	TRBV7-3	TRBJ2-3	NA	CASSSRGAQVTQYF	TGTGCCAGCAGCTCCCGGGGGGCCCAAGTTACGCAGTATTTT
TRBD1	TRBV6-6	TRBJ1-1	NA	CASRLNRGLTEAFF	TGTGCCAGCAGGTTAAACAGGGGCCTCACTGAAGCTTTCTTT
NA	TRBV28	TRBJ1-4	NA	CASITGTNEKLFF	TGTGCCAGTATCACGGGGACTAATGAAAAACTGTTTTTT
TRBD1	TRBV30	TRBJ1-2	NA	CAWTTGNYGYTF	TGTGCCTGGACGACAGGGAATTATGGCTACACCTTC
TRBD2	TRBV28	TRBJ2-1	NA	CASNGLAHNEQFF	TGTGCCAGCAATGGACTAGCGCACAATGAGCAGTTCTTC
TRBD2	TRBV7-8	TRBJ2-7	NA	CASSPRRLAVSYEQYF	TGTGCCAGCAGCCCCCGAAGACTAGCGGTCTCCTACGAGCAGTACTTC
NA	TRBV6-6	TRBJ1-5	NA	CASSYSDRPNQHF	TGTGCCAGCAGTTACTCAGACAGGCCTAACCAGCATTTT
NA	TRBV5-1	TRBJ2-7	NA	CASSFDPYSSYEQYF	TGCGCCAGCAGTTTTGACCCTTACAGCTCCTACGAGCAGTACTTC
TRBD1	TRBV7-3	TRBJ2-1	NA	CASSLNRDSAYNEQFF	TGTGCCAGCAGCCTAAACCGGGACAGCGCCTACAATGAGCAGTTCTTC
NA	TRBV7-3	TRBJ1-1	NA	CASSSDSSYKAFF	TGTGCCAGCAGCTCGGACAGCTCATACAAGGCTTTCTTT
TRBD1	TRBV20-1	TRBJ1-1	NA	CSASGQGAMNTEAFF	TGCAGTGCTAGTGGACAGGGGGCAATGAACACTGAAGCTTTCTTT
NA	TRBV28	TRBJ2-3	NA	CASVSGHFSTDTQYF	TGTGCCAGCGTATCAGGACACTTTAGCACAGATACGCAGTATTTT
NA	TRBV27	TRBJ2-7	NA	CASSTPGLAPYEQYF	TGTGCCAGCAGTACCCCCGGACTCGCACCCTACGAGCAGTACTTC